What follows are 32 T cell receptor beta chains derived from one specimen sequenced in a study of T cell repertoires in cytomegalovirus infection. TCRdb reprocessed the reads via MiXCR and lists one record per CDR3 protein. In the table there are 500,000 or so distinct CDR3 sequences, 16% of which are singletons. The sample comprised CD8+ T cells from PBMCs. The receptors derive from a human donor in good health (CMV status not recorded). Some clones in this sample may be carry-over from other donors' samples.

This clonotype was detected a few times. The chain combines TRBV28 with TRBJ1-5; 7 bases are shared with TRBD1. The CDR3 covers 14 residues. V lost 3 bases, J lost 6 bases, and 5 bases stayed unmatched. The V gene's germline CDR1 is MDHEN and CDR2 SYDVKM. CDR3: CASSLPDRVQPQHF. CDR3 DNA sequence: TGTGCCAGCAGTTTGCCAGACAGGGTTCAGCCCCAGCATTTT.

This clonotype was detected many times. The gene calls are TRBV5-4 and TRBJ2-7; 14 bases align to TRBD2. CDR1 is SGHNT and CDR2 is YYREEE in the germline V gene (reference sequence). After removal of 2 bases from V and 6 bases from J, the junction contained 13 bases not matched to a gene. This CDR3 region has 18 residues. CDR3 in DNA: TGTGCCAGCAGCTTCGGGACTAGCGGGAGTCCTCTCCCTGGCGAGCAGTACTTC. Translation gives CASSFGTSGSPLPGEQYF. The full variable domain, with the rest looked up from reference TRBV5-4 and TRBJ2-7, is ETGVTQSPTHLIKTRGQQVTLRCSSQSGHNTVSWYQQALGQGPQFIFQYYREEENGRGNFPPRFSGLQFPNYSSELNVNALELDDSALYLCASSFGTSGSPLPGEQYFGPGTRLTVT.

As for this clonotype: A much bigger clone sits one base away, suggesting this may be a read error. This chain links TRBV7-3 with TRBJ2-3; a weak D match, TRBD1 (6 bases). This CDR3 contains 15 residues. Germline assignment: CDR1 SGHTA and CDR2 FQGTGA. CDR3 coding DNA: TGTGCCAGCAGCTTAAGTGCAGGGGTAACAGATATGCAGTATTTT. Translation: CASSLSAGVTDMQYF.

Remarks on this clonotype: Just one base apart from a much larger clone, this may be a read error. The gene calls are TRBV27 and TRBJ2-1, with 11 bases identical to TRBD2. Germline V CDR1 and CDR2: MNHEY, SMNVEV (reference sequence). The CDR3 runs to 17 residues. The CDR3 region has the DNA TGTGCCAGAAGTTTATCGACTAGCGGGGCCCTATACAATGAGCAGTTCTTC. Amino acid sequence: CARSLSTSGALYNEQFF.

Only a few counts were recorded for this clonotype. This rearrangement joins TRBV27 to TRBJ2-3, with TRBD2 matching over 10 bases. The V gene end was trimmed by 5 bases and the J gene end by 4 bases; junction bases not matched to a gene: 3. CDR3 length: 14 amino acids. The germline V gene has CDR1 MNHEY and CDR2 SMNVEV (reference sequence). The CDR3 coding sequence is TGTGCCAGCAGTCAAGCGGGAGGGCCAGATACGCAGTATTTT. It yields the protein CASSQAGGPDTQYF.

This clonotype was detected ten times or more. This chain uses TRBV5-6 with TRBJ1-4, with D unresolved. The ends were cut back, 5 bases at V and 4 bases at J, with 21 bases in the middle. The CDR3 is 17 amino acids. Germline assignment: CDR1 SGHDT and CDR2 YYEEEE. This chain's CDR3 is CASSGPDPPPDNEKLFF. In nucleotides, the CDR3 is TGTGCCAGCAGTGGCCCGGACCCTCCCCCGGATAATGAAAAACTGTTTTTT. Combining the CDR3 with reference TRBV5-6 and TRBJ1-4 gives the whole variable domain DAGVTQSPTHLIKTRGQQVTLRCSPKSGHDTVSWYQQALGQGPQFIFQYYEEEERQRGNFPDRFSGHQFPNYSSELNVNALLLGDSALYLCASSGPDPPPDNEKLFFGSGTQLSVL.

As for this clonotype: One end of the junction fails to match germline, which may point to a read error. In nucleotides, the CDR3 is TGTGCCAGCAGCCTCCGACAGGGCTATGTCTACACATTC. The encoded protein is CASSLRQGYVYTF. This rearrangement joins TRBV12-3 or TRBV12-4 to TRBJ1-2; TRBD1 matches at 7 bases. The CDR3 loop spans 13 amino acids.

This clonotype was observed a few times. The chain carries TRBV7-9 and TRBJ1-4; D uncertain. V was clipped by 5 bases and J by 7 bases, with 14 bases between them. The CDR3 length is 14 residues. Looked up from germline, CDR1 is SEHNR and CDR2 is FQNEAQ (reference sequence). CDR3 residues: CASSPTLSGEKLFF. The CDR3 DNA sequence: TGTGCCAGCAGCCCCACGCTAAGCGGTGAAAAACTGTTTTTT.

V and J are TRBV6-2 or TRBV6-3 and TRBJ2-1; 7 positions match TRBD2. Germline V gene sequence: CDR1 MNHEY, CDR2 SVGEGT. Trimming removed 6 bases from V and 6 bases from J; junction bases left unmatched: 11. The CDR3 covers 15 residues. The CDR3 is CASRPTSAHFNEQFF. The CDR3 coding sequence is TGTGCCAGCAGACCAACTAGCGCCCACTTCAATGAGCAGTTCTTC.

This clonotype was counted between two and nine times. Here the CDR3 reads CASSSPRAPNEKLFF. CDR3 coding DNA: TGTGCCAGCAGTTCCCCCCGGGCTCCAAATGAAAAACTGTTTTTT. The chain links TRBV28 to TRBJ1-4; D uncertain. The V and J ends lost 4 bases and 5 bases respectively, with 14 bases between them. The length of the CDR3 is 15 residues. Per germline, CDR1 MDHEN and CDR2 SYDVKM. The complete variable domain, with remaining parts taken from reference TRBV28 and TRBJ1-4, reads DVKVTQSSRYLVKRTGEKVFLECVQDMDHENMFWYRQDPGLGLRLIYFSYDVKMKEKGDIPEGYSVSREKKERFSLILESASTNQTSMYLCASSSPRAPNEKLFFGSGTQLSVL.

This clonotype has ten or more counts. This CDR3 is CASRTTLQGPNQPQHF. CDR3 nucleotides: TGTGCCAGCAGAACTACCCTCCAGGGGCCTAATCAGCCCCAGCATTTT. The chain combines TRBV27 with TRBJ1-5; TRBD1 might be the D (6 bases). Trimming removed 6 bases from V and 4 bases from J, with 19 bases in between. Germline V gives CDR1 MNHEY, CDR2 SMNVEV (reference sequence). This CDR3 is 16 amino acids long.

At least ten counts were recorded for this clonotype. The chain recombines TRBV7-9 with TRBJ2-1; TRBD2 might be the D (5 bases). Trimming took off 8 bases at V and 8 bases at J, with 10 bases between the two ends. This CDR3 contains 11 residues. Germline-derived CDR1 and CDR2 are SEHNR and FQNEAQ (reference sequence). The CDR3 is CASEGADEQFF. The CDR3 nucleotides read TGTGCCAGCGAGGGTGCGGATGAGCAGTTCTTC.

The chain uses TRBV19 and TRBJ2-1, with TRBD2 identical over 9 bases. V lost 5 bases and J lost 3; bases outside the gene matches: 14. CDR3 length equals 18 residues. The germline V gene has CDR1 LNHDA and CDR2 SQIVND (reference sequence). CDR3 coding DNA: TGTGCCAGTAGTCCCCTCGCGCGGGGGGGGCCCGACTACAATGAGCAGTTCTTC. As protein: CASSPLARGGPDYNEQFF.

Many counts were recorded for this clonotype. The chain uses TRBV11-2 and TRBJ2-5; D perhaps matches TRBD1 (6 bases). The V gene lost 5 bases and the J gene lost 7 bases, with 20 bases spanning the gap. This CDR3 region has 15 residues. Germline CDR1 reads SGHAT; CDR2 reads FQNNGV. The CDR3 DNA reads as TGTGCCAGCAGCCATACAGGGTCGGCGTTTGGGACCCAGTACTTC. Encoded protein: CASSHTGSAFGTQYF.

The gene calls are TRBV20-1 and TRBJ2-1; TRBD2 matches 7 bases. Germline V gene data show CDR1 as DFQATT and CDR2 as SNEGSKA (reference sequence). V trimming: 6 bases; J trimming: 10 bases; junction bases outside the gene matches: 9. The CDR3 consists of 12 residues. CDR3 sequence (DNA): TGCAGTGCAAATTTGGCGGGAGAAGAGCAGTTCTTC. Its translation: CSANLAGEEQFF.

As regards this clonotype: As the CDR3 is not closed by the conserved phenylalanine or tryptophan, this likely results from a read error. CDR3 bases: TGTGCCAGCAGCTTAAGACAGGGCCGAGAGACCCAGTACTTA. Protein sequence: CASSLRQGRETQYL. V gene TRBV7-8 combines with J gene TRBJ2-5; TRBD1 matches 7 bases. The germline V gene encodes CDR1 SGHVS and CDR2 FQNEAQ. This CDR3 region has 14 residues. V shed 2 bases, J shed 4 bases, and the junction held 4 bases outside the gene matches.

This clonotype was seen many times. The chain uses TRBV19 and TRBJ2-1; D possibly corresponds to TRBD2 (6 bases). The germline V gene has CDR1 LNHDA and CDR2 SQIVND (reference sequence). This CDR3 spans 15 amino acids. Trimming left V 7 bases short and J 0 bases short, with 13 bases between. The CDR3 DNA follows: TGTGCCAGTATTAGCCGGGGGAGCTCCTACAATGAGCAGTTCTTC. It encodes CASISRGSSYNEQFF. The complete variable domain, with remaining parts taken from reference TRBV19 and TRBJ2-1, reads DGGITQSPKYLFRKEGQNVTLSCEQNLNHDAMYWYRQDPGQGLRLIYYSQIVNDFQKGDIAEGYSVSREKKESFPLTVTSAQKNPTAFYLCASISRGSSYNEQFFGPGTRLTVL.

The table lists this clonotype with many counts. This chain links TRBV7-9 with TRBJ2-1, with D uncertain. Trimming shortened V by 7 bases and J by 0 bases, and 16 bases separated the two germline ends. The CDR3 consists of 16 residues. Germline loops: CDR1 SEHNR, CDR2 FQNEAQ (reference sequence). Here the CDR3 reads CASTPQVVHSYNEQFF. CDR3 DNA: TGTGCCAGCACCCCCCAGGTCGTTCACTCCTACAATGAGCAGTTCTTC.

This clonotype was detected a few times. CDR3 DNA sequence: TGTGCCAGCAGCCAAGAATTAAAATCCAGCGGGCAAGAGACCCAGTACTTC. Translated: CASSQELKSSGQETQYF. This sequence joins TRBV3-1 and TRBJ2-5, with D tentatively TRBD2 (6 bases). From germline, CDR1 is LGHDT and CDR2 YNNKEL (reference sequence). V gave up 0 bases and J gave up 2 bases, with 16 bases separating them. This CDR3 is 17 amino acids long.

This clonotype was counted many times. V gene TRBV7-8 combines with J gene TRBJ2-1, with 13 bases lining up with TRBD2. With 1 base clipped from V and 9 bases from J, the junction kept 6 bases outside the gene matches. This CDR3 comprises 16 residues. The germline V gene has CDR1 SGHVS and CDR2 FQNEAQ. CDR3 bases: TGTGCCAGCAGCTTAGGACTAGCGGGAGGTCAGGGTGAGCAGTTCTTC. Translation: CASSLGLAGGQGEQFF. The full variable domain, completed using reference TRBV7-8 and TRBJ2-1, is GAGVSQSPRYKVAKRGQDVALRCDPISGHVSLFWYQQALGQGPEFLTYFQNEAQLDKSGLPSDRFFAERPEGSVSTLKIQRTQQEDSAVYLCASSLGLAGGQGEQFFGPGTRLTVL.

The chain employs TRBV20-1 and TRBJ1-1; 9 positions match TRBD1. V shed 5 bases and J 3 bases; nucleotides not matched to a gene: 4. Germline V gene lookup returns CDR1 DFQATT and CDR2 SNEGSKA (reference sequence). The CDR3 is made up of 13 amino acids. The CDR3 DNA reads TGCAGTGCTGGGGACAGGGCGGACACTGAAGCTTTCTTT. As protein: CSAGDRADTEAFF.

This clonotype turned up a few times. This chain uses TRBV6-2 or TRBV6-3 with TRBJ1-1; no firm D call. The CDR3 has 13 amino acids. Germline CDR1 and CDR2: MNHEY and SVGEGT. Trimming left V 2 bases short and J 7 bases short, with 11 bases between. In DNA form, the CDR3 reads TGTGCCAGCAGTTACCGGGCCGGCAGTGAAGCTTTCTTT. It encodes CASSYRAGSEAFF.

With respect to this clonotype: This may come from a read error, since a much larger clone is one base off. The chain couples TRBV6-2 or TRBV6-3 to TRBJ2-5; D call uncertain. This CDR3 contains 13 residues. CDR1 MNHEY and CDR2 SVGEGT come from the germline V gene. In nucleotides, the CDR3 is TGTGCCAGCAGAAGGGCAGCCCAAGAGACCCAGGACTTC. Its translation: CASRRAAQETQDF.

This clonotype was observed at least ten times. The chain uses TRBV28 and TRBJ2-1; TRBD2 is a possible D gene (5 bases). Germline V gives CDR1 MDHEN, CDR2 SYDVKM. Trimming removed 6 bases at V and 6 bases at J, with 12 bases between. The CDR3 covers 13 residues. CDR3 in DNA: TGTGCCAGCAGCTCGGAGGCCAGCAATGAGCAGTTCTTC. The encoded protein is CASSSEASNEQFF.

The sample holds many counts of this clonotype. The gene calls are TRBV11-2 and TRBJ2-1; no reliable D call. Trimming left V 0 bases short and J 0 bases short, with 12 bases between. The CDR3 is 17 residues long. Germline values: CDR1 SGHAT, CDR2 FQNNGV. This CDR3 reads CASSLDLSSSSYNEQFF. The CDR3 DNA is TGTGCCAGCAGCTTAGATCTTAGCTCCAGCTCCTACAATGAGCAGTTCTTC.

This clonotype was detected only a few times. The CDR3 nucleotides are TGCAGTGCTAGAGATCTTGACAGGGCCAACACCGGGGAGCTGTTTTTT. Its protein is CSARDLDRANTGELFF. The chain is built from TRBV20-1 and TRBJ2-2; 7 bases map to TRBD1. Germline CDR1 is DFQATT and CDR2 is SNEGSKA (reference sequence). CDR3 length: 16 residues. Germline trimming cut 0 bases from V and 2 bases from J; bases unmatched to any gene: 6.

CDR3 sequence reads: CASSQKQVPPDTQYF. The DNA of the CDR3 is TGCGCCAGCAGCCAAAAACAGGTACCGCCAGATACGCAGTATTTT. This chain links TRBV4-1 with TRBJ2-3; possibly TRBD1 for D (5 bases). The CDR3 length is 15 residues. V was clipped by 2 bases and J by 4 bases, with 13 bases between them. The germline V gene encodes CDR1 MGHRA and CDR2 YSYEKL.

The table lists this clonotype with a few counts. The chain has TRBV2 and TRBJ2-7; 10 bases line up with TRBD1. The length of the CDR3 is 17 residues. The V gene end was trimmed by 6 bases and the J gene end by 4 bases; junction bases not matched to a gene: 15. Germline lookup yields CDR1 SNHLY and CDR2 FYNNEI. The CDR3 nucleotides are TGTGCCAGCAGACCAGTAAGGGACAGGGGTTTTGAATACGAGCAGTACTTC. Protein sequence: CASRPVRDRGFEYEQYF.

The sample holds a few counts of this clonotype. The chain recombines TRBV3-1 with TRBJ2-5; 7 positions match TRBD2. This CDR3 has 15 amino acids. Germline CDR1 is LGHDT and CDR2 is YNNKEL (reference sequence). The V segment lost 6 bases and the J segment 4 bases; nucleotides outside the gene matches: 11. CDR3 nucleotides: TGTGCCAGCAGTCAGAGCGGGGAGGTCTCAGAGACCCAGTACTTC. The encoded protein is CASSQSGEVSETQYF.

This clonotype occurred many times. This rearrangement joins TRBV27 to TRBJ1-1; D gene ambiguous. The germline CDR1 and CDR2 sequences are MNHEY and SMNVEV (reference sequence). The CDR3 has 14 residues. With 2 bases removed from V and 5 bases from J, the gap between germline ends came to 12 bases. CDR3 residues: CASSLQGLWTEAFF. In nucleotides, the CDR3 is TGTGCCAGCAGTTTACAAGGCCTGTGGACTGAAGCTTTCTTT.

This chain uses TRBV7-3 with TRBJ2-7; no reliable D call. The CDR3 runs 11 residues. V was shortened by 6 bases and J by 7 bases, with 10 bases between the two germline ends. Looked up from germline, CDR1 is SGHTA and CDR2 is FQGTGA. The CDR3 loop reads CASRGPREQYF. The CDR3 coding sequence is TGTGCCAGCAGAGGTCCCAGGGAGCAGTACTTC.

This clonotype was observed a few times. This sequence joins TRBV6-1 and TRBJ1-5; no reliable D call. Trimming took off 7 bases at V and 9 bases at J, with 13 bases between the two ends. This CDR3 is built from 12 residues. Germline CDR1 and CDR2: MNHNS and SASEGT. CDR3 DNA sequence: TGTGCCAGCACCCCGGGGTCACTGCCCCAGCATTTT. This encodes CASTPGSLPQHF.